Presented here are 9 T cell receptor beta chains from one specimen sequenced in a study of blood T cell repertoires in COVID-19. Some clones are missing from TCRdb's copy, which holds only in-frame ones; the method was immunoSEQ multiplex PCR. The sample contains 65,000 to 95,000 clones, over 75% of which appear only once. The sequenced sample consisted of peripheral blood. The origin of the receptors is a man aged 65-85 years with active or convalescent COVID-19.

The chain combines TRBV12-5 with TRBJ2-7; a weak D match, TRBD1 (5 bases). Germline V CDR1 and CDR2: LGHNT, FRNRAP. The CDR3 runs to 14 residues. V dropped 1 base and J dropped 0 bases, with 7 bases sitting between them. CDR3 region: CASGLGTPSYEQYF. Here the CDR3 DNA reads TGTGCTAGTGGTTTGGGGACACCCTCCTACGAGCAGTACTTC.

The V call is TRBV2, the J call TRBJ2-2; 12 nucleotides line up with TRBD2. Trimming at V came to 7 bases and at J to 3 bases, leaving 6 bases not matched to a gene. Looked up from germline, CDR1 is SNHLY and CDR2 is FYNNEI. This CDR3 comprises 16 residues. CDR3 DNA sequence: TGTGCCAGCAAACTAGCGGGAGGTCCGGACACCGGGGAGCTGTTTTTT. Amino acids: CASKLAGGPDTGELFF.

This chain uses TRBV5-6 with TRBJ1-6; maybe TRBD1 (6 bases). Looked up from germline, CDR1 is SGHDT and CDR2 is YYEEEE. V lost 4 bases to trimming and J lost 2 bases, with 13 bases between them. The CDR3 is 16 amino acids. The DNA for the CDR3 is TGTGCCAGCAGCCCGCCGGGGGGCGCCTATAATTCACCCCTCCACTTT. Residues: CASSPPGGAYNSPLHF.

The chain is built from TRBV2 and TRBJ1-6; possible D gene TRBD1, 5 bases. CDR1 is SNHLY, CDR2 FYNNEI, per germline. The CDR3 consists of 14 residues. Trimming removed 6 bases from V and 7 bases from J, with 13 bases in between. In DNA form, the CDR3 reads TGTGCCAGCAGACTCGACAGATCCAATTCACCCCTCCACTTT. Amino acids: CASRLDRSNSPLHF.

The gene calls are TRBV7-2 and TRBJ2-4, with 8 bases fitting TRBD2. The length of the CDR3 is 15 residues. CDR1 is SGHTA and CDR2 is FQGNSA in the germline V gene. J lost 6 bases, V lost 0 bases, and 4 bases had no gene match. CDR3 in DNA: TGTGCCAGCAGCTTAGCCGGACTAGCTCTAAACATTCAGTACTTC. As protein: CASSLAGLALNIQYF.

This clone appeared a single time. This CDR3 reads CASSVGPREANQPQHF. The CDR3, as DNA: TGTGCCAGCAGCGTAGGGCCTAGAGAGGCCAATCAGCCCCAGCATTTT. The chain has TRBV9 and TRBJ1-5; D is unclear. The CDR3 runs 16 residues. Germline CDR1 reads SGDLS; CDR2 reads YYNGEE. Trimming left V 0 bases short and J 3 bases short, with 13 bases between.

The gene calls are TRBV6-5 and TRBJ2-2, with 8 bases that match TRBD1. This CDR3 spans 15 amino acids. The ends lost 5 bases at V and 5 bases at J; junction bases unmatched: 7. The V gene's germline CDR1 is MNHEY and CDR2 SVGAGI. The CDR3 nucleotides read TGTGCCAGCAGTCTAACAGGGGGAGGAACCGGGGAGCTGTTTTTT. The encoded protein is CASSLTGGGTGELFF.

This clone is a singleton in its sample. The chain recombines TRBV18 with TRBJ2-1; 8 nucleotides agree with TRBD2. Germline loops: CDR1 KGHSH, CDR2 LQKENI. This CDR3 is built from 15 residues. Unmatched junction bases numbered 0, after V lost 2 bases and J lost 0 bases. In DNA form, the CDR3 reads TGTGCCAGCTCACCAGGGACTAGCTCCTACAATGAGCAGTTCTTC. Translating it yields CASSPGTSSYNEQFF. The entire variable domain, with the rest obtained from reference TRBV18 and TRBJ2-1, is as follows: NAGVMQNPRHLVRRRGQEARLRCSPMKGHSHVYWYRQLPEEGLKFMVYLQKENIIDESGMPKERFSAEFPKEGPSILRIQQVVRGDSAAYFCASSPGTSSYNEQFFGPGTRLTVL.

This clone was picked up one time. This chain connects TRBV30 to TRBJ1-2, with 7 bases aligning to TRBD1. The CDR3 is 14 residues long. After removal of 2 bases from V and 4 bases from J, the junction contained 7 bases not matched to a gene. Germline lookup yields CDR1 GTSNPN and CDR2 SVGIG (reference sequence). Here the CDR3 DNA reads TGTGCCTGGAGTTCAACAGGGGTGAGCTATGGCTACACCTTC. As protein: CAWSSTGVSYGYTF. The full variable domain, its missing parts supplied by reference TRBV30 and TRBJ1-2, is SQTIHQWPATLVQPVGSPLSLECTVEGTSNPNLYWYRQAAGRGLQLLFYSVGIGQISSEVPQNLSASRPQDRQFILSSKKLLLSDSGFYLCAWSSTGVSYGYTFGSGTRLTVV.